This T cell receptor beta chain appears in the sequencing data of a study of blood T cell repertoires in COVID-19 (TCRdb year 2020). For the wider study: Samples from collaborators originated in the United States, Italy and Spain and spanned both the acute and convalescent phases of COVID-19. The dataset comprised deeply sampled blood TCRbeta repertoires from subjects exposed to, actively infected with, or recovered from COVID-19. Nearly every sample came with metadata listing a de-identified subject ID, COVID-19 status, age in years and sex. The material from the prospective study consisted of cDNA or gDNA derived from T cells, B-cell-depleted T cells, or PBMCs. The repertoires were made available in a free public database intended to serve as a resource for research on the immune response to SARS-CoV-2. Samples were obtained from the ongoing ImmuneRACE study (first 160 participants) and from 1,254 subjects provided by 6 global collaborators. HLA class I and class II types, where available, came from metadata supplied by the sample provider rather than from assay-based typing.

Collaborating institutions collected whole blood in K2EDTA tubes following their own protocols. Collaborator samples were shipped for TCRbeta analysis as frozen whole blood, isolated PBMCs, or DNA extracted from either sample type. TCRbeta CDR3 regions were amplified from genomic DNA by means of the immunoSEQ Assay, a bias-controlled multiplex PCR. The published analysis was carried out like this. Nucleated cell counts per sample were estimated from amplification of reference gene primers within the assay. Sequence reads were collapsed and filtered to measure the absolute abundance of every unique TCRbeta CDR3 rearrangement. For each sample, productive Simpson clonality was calculated as the square root of Simpson's diversity index across productive rearrangements. TCRdb obtained this table from immuneACCESS and retained in-frame rearrangements with V and J assigned. These tables miss some clones; where compared with another copy, unresolved V genes account for less than half of the shortfall, and the remainder is unexplained. V, J and clone size reflect that table, while D and trimming were determined from the DNA. This sample lists a few hundred thousand clones; 75% to 85% were detected once. The ten largest clonotypes hold more than 6% of the sample.

Relative to germline, V is 1 base shorter and J is 9 bases shorter, with 7 bases between their ends. The CDR1 and CDR2 encoded by the germline V gene (reference sequence) are SEHNR and FQNEAQ. There are 12 amino acids in the CDR3, from cysteine to phenylalanine inclusive. CDR3 DNA is the only sequence kept; it has 36 bases, read in frame from the first base. What the study reported, not specific to this receptor: The quantity of clinical and demographic metadata differed by source and by participant and was supplied without curation.

Worth noting for this clone: Its antigen is currently not known. No much larger clonotype is one base removed from it; base qualities were not supplied.

The rearrangement combines TRBV7-9 with TRBJ2-1, with no reliable assignment of the D segment. The specimen sequenced was peripheral blood. The receptor comes from a human donor in a cohort sampled during active COVID-19. The CDR3 here reads CASSLGVSEQFF. The nucleotide sequence reads TGTGCCAGCAGCTTAGGTGTGAGTGAGCAGTTCTTC.